Sequencing of this TCR beta chain was carried out in a study of cytomegalovirus exposure and HLA in healthy donors. Study context: An earlier analysis identified more than 90 million unique TCR beta sequences in some 170 million T cells. Study-level findings and limits: Compared with the roughly 670-donor mean, an Asian-associated ancestry cluster reportedly had fewer N-insertions, according to a later analysis.

J was trimmed by 0 bases and V by 3 bases; bases with no gene match: 3. The CDR3 sequence is 16 residues long. Germline CDR1 and CDR2: PRHDT and FYEKMQ (reference sequence). Primers for the PCR totalled 60 Vbeta and 13 Jbeta. Under the authors' procedure: In a later analysis, of about 80 million unique beta chains, roughly 10 million appeared in at least two donors. Produced via immunoSEQ multiplex PCR; TCRdb's table is partial and in-frame only. V and J calls plus clone size are reproduced from that table; the DNA served to infer D and trimming. The table shows about 160,000 clones, with 68% occurring only once. In regard to this clone: Its antigen is unknown.

Sequenced sample: PBMCs. V is TRBV13 and J is TRBJ1-2; 11 nucleotides line up with TRBD1. This TCR came from a man over 45 in good health and CMV-seronegative. Here the CDR3 DNA reads TGTGCCAGCAGCTTTGGACAGGGGGCTCCTAACTATGGCTACACCTTC. It yields the protein CASSFGQGAPNYGYTF.